These 14 T cell receptor beta chains share one sample of origin, sequenced in a study of T cell responses to AZD1222 COVID-19 vaccine. The protocol was immunoSEQ multiplex PCR, while the TCRdb copy is restricted to in-frame clones and leaves out a portion. Altogether around 130,000 clones are present, roughly 93% being singletons, with the ten largest covering over 1.5%. Sequencing used peripheral blood, obtained on day 0 of AZD1222 vaccination. The receptors originated from an adult in good health.

With respect to this clone: The CDR3 does not end in the conserved phenylalanine or tryptophan, so this is likely a read error. It is unclear where the CDR3 begins or ends on the DNA, so no DNA is shown, and the CDR3 is as TCRdb lists it. The J gene is TRBJ1-2, the V gene TRBV6-1; the table gives TRBD1 as D, unverified against the DNA. Germline V gene lookup returns CDR1 MNHNS and CDR2 SASEGT. From its first to its last residue, the CDR3 has 14 amino acids. CDR3 residues: CASSEALLGTIAAC.

Worth noting for this clone: This same CDR3 is encoded by further DNA sequences in the sample. The chain links TRBV6-5 to TRBJ1-1; possibly TRBD1 for D (5 bases). The V gene lost 0 bases and the J gene lost 4 bases, with 9 bases spanning the gap. The CDR3 extends over 14 amino acids. The V gene's germline CDR1 is MNHEY and CDR2 SVGAGI. For the CDR3, the DNA is TGTGCCAGCAGTTACTCGGGGGTGGGCACTGAAGCTTTCTTT. Translated, it gives CASSYSGVGTEAFF.

V is TRBV10-3 and J is TRBJ1-3, with TRBD1 identical over 8 bases. The germline V gene encodes CDR1 ENHRY and CDR2 SYGVKD. This CDR3 has 17 amino acids. J gave up 0 bases and V 6 bases, and 10 bases lay outside the gene matches. CDR3 DNA sequence: TGTGCCATCAGACCTGGACAGGGACCGAGCTCTGGAAACACCATATATTTT. It is translated as CAIRPGQGPSSGNTIYF.

This sequence joins TRBV10-3 and TRBJ2-7; TRBD1 matches at 9 bases. Germline V CDR1 and CDR2: ENHRY, SYGVKD. V shed 3 bases, J shed 1 base, and the junction held 4 bases outside the gene matches. This CDR3 comprises 15 residues. The CDR3 nucleotides read TGTGCCATCAGTGATCCCGGGACAGGGTCCTACGAGCAGTACTTC. As protein: CAISDPGTGSYEQYF.

V and J are TRBV2 and TRBJ2-2; D unclear. CDR3 length: 12 amino acids. The germline V and J ends were trimmed by 6 bases and 4 bases, with 6 bases remaining between them. The germline V gene encodes CDR1 SNHLY and CDR2 FYNNEI. DNA of the CDR3: TGTGCCAGCAGAAGAAGCACCGGGGAGCTGTTTTTT. This translates into CASRRSTGELFF.

This sequence joins TRBV4-3 and TRBJ2-5; D gene uncertain. The CDR3 covers 15 residues. Trimming took 2 bases from V and 5 from J, leaving 15 bases between them. Germline V lookup: CDR1 LGHNA, CDR2 YSLEER. CDR3 nucleotides: TGCGCCAGCAGCCAACAAAGGCATCGTGGGGAGACCCAGTACTTC. Translation: CASSQQRHRGETQYF.

This chain uses TRBV7-8 with TRBJ2-5; a weak D match, TRBD1 (6 bases). This CDR3 has 13 amino acids. CDR1 is SGHVS and CDR2 is FQNEAQ in the germline V gene. Trimming shortened V by 3 bases and J by 5 bases, and 10 bases separated the two germline ends. The CDR3 nucleotides read TGTGCCAGCAGCTTTAACAGGGAGGAGACCCAGTACTTC. Encoded protein: CASSFNREETQYF.

The chain recombines TRBV13 with TRBJ2-5; tentative D call: TRBD2 (5 bases). CDR3 size: 15 residues. Germline values: CDR1 PRHDT, CDR2 FYEKMQ (reference sequence). The V end was cut by 0 bases, the J end by 5 bases, with 13 bases between. CDR3 sequence: CASSLGPSRKETQYF. The DNA for the CDR3 is TGTGCCAGCAGCTTAGGGCCTAGCAGAAAGGAGACCCAGTACTTC.

This clone was seen a few times. The chain has TRBV6-5 and TRBJ1-6; no reliable D call. Germline V CDR1 and CDR2: MNHEY, SVGAGI. V lost 2 bases to trimming and J lost 9 bases, with 8 bases between them. The CDR3 runs to 13 residues. The CDR3 region has the DNA TGTGCCAGCAGTTACGGGAGGCGTTCACCCCTCCACTTT. Its protein product is CASSYGRRSPLHF.

The count of this clone is one. As DNA, the CDR3 is TGTGCCAGCAGTTTGGGCGGGGTGGACAATGAGCAGTTCTTC. The encoded protein is CASSLGGVDNEQFF. The chain links TRBV6-5 to TRBJ2-1; tentatively, D is TRBD2 (6 bases). This CDR3 has 14 amino acids. Trimming took off 4 bases at V and 5 bases at J, with 12 bases between the two ends. Germline CDR1 is MNHEY and CDR2 is SVGAGI.

J is TRBJ2-1 and V is TRBV24-1; maybe TRBD2 (5 bases). Trimming left V 4 bases short and J 8 bases short, with 17 bases between. Germline V gene sequence: CDR1 KGHDR, CDR2 SFDVKD. The CDR3 length is 15 residues. CDR3 region: CATSDPGLGRDEQFF. CDR3 coding DNA: TGTGCCACCAGTGACCCGGGATTAGGTAGAGATGAGCAGTTCTTC.

The chain employs TRBV11-3 and TRBJ2-3, with D uncertain. Trimming left V 0 bases short and J 1 base short, with 14 bases between. The CDR3 is made up of 17 amino acids. Germline CDR1 is SGHNT and CDR2 is YENEEA. CDR3 amino acids: CASSLDGQSVGTDTQYF. The CDR3 nucleotides read TGTGCCAGCAGCTTAGATGGGCAGTCAGTAGGCACAGATACGCAGTATTTT.

The CDR3 is CASSLGTGNTIYF. As DNA, the CDR3 is TGTGCCAGCAGCTTAGGGACTGGAAACACCATATATTTT. The chain joins TRBV7-2 to TRBJ1-3; D is undetermined. V lost 1 base and J lost 2, with 3 bases in between. The CDR3 has 13 residues. The germline CDR1 and CDR2 sequences are SGHTA and FQGNSA. The full variable domain, its missing parts supplied by reference TRBV7-2 and TRBJ1-3, is GAGVSQSPSNKVTEKGKDVELRCDPISGHTALYWYRQSLGQGLEFLIYFQGNSAPDKSGLPSDRFSAERTGGSVSTLTIQRTQQEDSAVYLCASSLGTGNTIYFGEGSWLTVV.

CDR3 bases: TGTGCCATTCGGCCAGGGGGCGCGAATTTAGGGACAGATACGCAGTATTTT. This translates into CAIRPGGANLGTDTQYF. The chain uses TRBV10-3 and TRBJ2-3; the match to TRBD1 covers 8 bases. V shed 9 bases and J 3 bases; nucleotides not matched to a gene: 17. Germline CDR1 is ENHRY and CDR2 is SYGVKD. CDR3 size: 17 residues.